This T cell receptor (beta chain) was sequenced during a study of T cells in Graves' hyperthyroidism and ophthalmopathy. Overall study findings and caveats: Most clonotypes expanded in thyroid above 0.001 were likewise present in blood.

The V end was cut by 7 bases, the J end by 2 bases, with 12 bases between. Germline-derived CDR1 and CDR2 are MNHEY and SVGEGT. The CDR3 is 13 amino acids. Ten or more counts support this clonotype. Its antigen remains unidentified. It was RNA transcripts that yielded the amplified TCR beta CDR3 regions. Carried out on the TCR CDR3, a first-round RT-PCR used the HTBI primer set. MiXCR, applied by TCRdb to the multiplex PCR reads, yields one record per CDR3 protein. There are about 580,000 distinct CDR3 sequences in the sample; around 42% occur only once, and around 8% lies in the top ten. The study defined stable Graves' hyperthyroidism as no ophthalmopathy progression within 18 months. The study based diagnoses on clinical symptoms, serum thyroxine and TRAb, thyroid ultrasound and orbital computed tomography.

J is TRBJ2-7 and V is TRBV6-2 or TRBV6-3; D possibly corresponds to TRBD1 (5 bases). The specimen was peripheral blood or thyroid tissue (not recorded which). This TCR derives from a woman under 30 with Graves' hyperthyroidism. CDR3 DNA sequence: TGTGCCAGCAAATGGGGCGTCCCCTACGAGCAGTACTTC. Protein product: CASKWGVPYEQYF.